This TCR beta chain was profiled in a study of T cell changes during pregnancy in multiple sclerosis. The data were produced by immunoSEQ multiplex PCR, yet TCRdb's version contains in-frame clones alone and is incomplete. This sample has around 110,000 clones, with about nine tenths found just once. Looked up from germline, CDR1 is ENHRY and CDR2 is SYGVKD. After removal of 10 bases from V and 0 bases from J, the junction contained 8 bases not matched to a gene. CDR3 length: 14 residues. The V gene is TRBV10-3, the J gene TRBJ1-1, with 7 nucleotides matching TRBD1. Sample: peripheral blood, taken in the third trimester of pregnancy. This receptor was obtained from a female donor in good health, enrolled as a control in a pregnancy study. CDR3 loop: CASSQGEVNTEAFF. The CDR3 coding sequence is TGTGCCAGCTCCCAGGGGGAGGTGAACACTGAAGCTTTCTTT.